These T cell receptor beta chains were read from a single sample in a study of monozygotic twins with cystic fibrosis. Measured with immunoSEQ multiplex PCR; TCRdb has only the in-frame clones, and not every one. The sample contains about 15,000 clones, roughly 98% of which appear only once. Sequenced sample: blood. Every receptor here comes from a girl aged 2 to 10 with cystic fibrosis. Both conserved end residues are part of each CDR3. The D gene is left open where the match is weak. Some rows have no size entry. The others give once, few or many, or a class for an expanded clone.

D,J,size,V,CDR3,DNA
TRBD2,TRBJ2-2,.,TRBV7-2,CASSLRTPGLTNTGELFF,TGTGCCAGCAGCTTGCGTACTCCGGGACTAACTAACACCGGGGAGCTGTTTTTT
.,TRBJ2-2,once,TRBV7-2,CASSLGEVSWPGELFF,TGTGCCAGCAGCTTAGGCGAAGTTAGTTGGCCCGGGGAGCTGTTTTTT
.,TRBJ2-1,.,TRBV6-5,CASSYSSRLDRAEQFF,TGTGCCAGCAGTTACTCGAGTCGACTAGATCGTGCTGAGCAGTTCTTC
.,TRBJ1-1,.,TRBV27,CASSLPGTEAFF,TGTGCCAGCAGTTTACCAGGCACTGAAGCTTTCTTT
TRBD2,TRBJ2-3,.,TRBV14,CASSRPSSGRFLDTQYF,TGTGCCAGCAGCCGTCCGAGTAGCGGGAGATTTTTGGATACGCAGTATTTT
.,TRBJ2-6,.,TRBV7-2,CASSLGPLAYSGANVLTF,TGTGCCAGCAGCTTAGGGCCCCTGGCGTACTCTGGGGCCAACGTCCTGACTTTC
.,TRBJ1-4,.,TRBV7-9,CASSFIAGTTNEKLFF,TGTGCCAGCAGCTTTATTGCGGGGACAACTAATGAAAAACTGTTTTTT
.,TRBJ1-1,.,TRBV29-1,CSVEVRVGVRNTEAFF,TGCAGCGTTGAAGTGAGAGTAGGGGTACGGAACACTGAAGCTTTCTTT
.,TRBJ1-2,once,TRBV29-1,CSVAGSSTFYGYTF,TGCAGCGTAGCCGGGTCCTCGACTTTCTATGGCTACACCTTC
.,TRBJ1-5,.,TRBV27,CASSPLRAVGQPQHF,TGTGCCAGCAGTCCCCTCAGGGCAGTGGGGCAGCCCCAGCATTTT